This entry features one T cell receptor beta chain sequence. TCRdb redid the calling of the 5' RACE reads with MiXCR, one entry per CDR3 protein. The table includes some 100,000 distinct CDR3 sequences, around 17% detected once. These data originate in a study of T cells of healthy individuals. The CDR3 runs to 16 residues. The germline V gene encodes CDR1 DFQATT and CDR2 SNEGSKA (reference sequence). The ends were cut back, 5 bases at V and 4 bases at J, with 18 bases in the middle. The receptor was derived from a human donor in good health. This chain connects TRBV20-1 to TRBJ1-6; D is uncertain. CDR3 DNA: TGCAGTGCTTCCCCCCCCGCACGGATTTATAATTCACCCCTCCACTTT. Translating it yields CSASPPARIYNSPLHF.